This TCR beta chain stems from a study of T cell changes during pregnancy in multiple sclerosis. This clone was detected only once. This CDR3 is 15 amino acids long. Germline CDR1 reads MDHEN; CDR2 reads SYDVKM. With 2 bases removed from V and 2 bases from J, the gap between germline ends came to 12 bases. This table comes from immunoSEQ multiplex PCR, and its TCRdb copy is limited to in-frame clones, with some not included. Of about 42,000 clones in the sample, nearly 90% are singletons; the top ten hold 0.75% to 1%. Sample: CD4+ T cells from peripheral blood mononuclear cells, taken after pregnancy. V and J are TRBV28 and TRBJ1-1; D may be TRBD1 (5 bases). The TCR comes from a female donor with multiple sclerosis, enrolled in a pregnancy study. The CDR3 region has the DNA TGTGCCAGCAGTTTACTTCCGGGGGGTAACACTGAAGCTTTCTTT. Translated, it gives CASSLLPGGNTEAFF. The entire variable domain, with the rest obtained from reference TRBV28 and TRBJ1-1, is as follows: DVKVTQSSRYLVKRTGEKVFLECVQDMDHENMFWYRQDPGLGLRLIYFSYDVKMKEKGDIPEGYSVSREKKERFSLILESASTNQTSMYLCASSLLPGGNTEAFFGQGTRLTVV.